A single sample is the source of the 20 T cell receptor beta chains below, sequenced in a study of regulatory T cells in long-lasting Graves disease. The time point denotes: newly diagnosed GD, antithyroid drugs for less than 3 months. After RNA was extracted from PBMCs, the TCR library was made from it. iRepertoire HTBI primers and Arm-PCR of CDR3 regions built TCR beta libraries. TCRdb re-called the multiplex PCR reads through MiXCR, storing one row per CDR3 protein. This table holds around 250,000 distinct CDR3 sequences, 20% to 25% found once. The sample here was peripheral blood mononuclear cells (PBMCs), taken at new diagnosis, from a patient treated with antithyroid drugs. The receptors were sampled from a female donor with Graves disease.

This clonotype was counted ten times or more. Relative to the germline gene, one junction end is altered; a read error may explain this. This sequence joins TRBV11-3 and TRBJ2-1, with TRBD1 identical over 8 bases. Germline values: CDR1 SGHNT, CDR2 YENEEA. The CDR3 loop spans 15 amino acids. DNA of the CDR3: TGTGCCAGCAACTTACAGGGGGAGTCCTACAATGAGCAGTTCTTC. Protein product: CASNLQGESYNEQFF.

Note on this clonotype: This may be a read error, as it is one base from a much larger clone. This chain's CDR3 is CACSPVFGQGHQETQYF. The CDR3 nucleotides read TGTGCCTGCTCACCAGTCTTCGGGCAGGGCCACCAAGAGACCCAGTACTTC. The rearrangement uses TRBV18 and TRBJ2-5; the D gene is possibly TRBD1 (5 bases). Germline V CDR1 and CDR2: KGHSH, LQKENI. The CDR3 sequence is 17 residues long.

This clonotype was seen only a few times. A read error may explain this, as a much larger clone is one base away. The CDR3 end shows no conserved phenylalanine or tryptophan, and so a read error is likely. The chain links TRBV12-3 or TRBV12-4 to TRBJ2-1; TRBD1 might be the D (6 bases). The length of the CDR3 is 13 residues. V was trimmed by 5 bases and J by 8 bases, leaving 13 bases between them. DNA of the CDR3: TGTGCCAGCAGTCACTACAGGGTCGATGAGCAGTTCCTC. This gives the protein CASSHYRVDEQFL.

This clonotype showed up many times. This rearrangement joins TRBV20-1 to TRBJ2-3; 10 bases are a match to TRBD2. Germline CDR1 and CDR2: DFQATT and SNEGSKA (reference sequence). V gave up 0 bases and J gave up 8 bases; unmatched junction bases: 8. The CDR3 is made up of 15 amino acids. CDR3 protein: CSARDRRPSGSTQYF. For the CDR3, the DNA is TGCAGTGCTAGAGATCGGAGGCCTAGCGGGAGTACGCAGTATTTT.

This clonotype was observed a handful of times. The chain has TRBV4-3 and TRBJ2-2; 13 bases line up with TRBD2. Germline CDR1 is LGHNA and CDR2 is YSLEER. V lost 4 bases, J lost 8 bases, and 4 bases stayed unmatched. This CDR3 is 15 amino acids long. CDR3 in DNA: TGCGCCAGCAGCCTGAGGACTAGCGGGAGAGGGGAGCTGTTTTTT. Its translation is CASSLRTSGRGELFF.

This clonotype has ten or more counts. This rearrangement joins TRBV6-1 to TRBJ2-7; TRBD1 matches 9 bases. CDR3 length: 14 amino acids. The germline CDR1 and CDR2 sequences are MNHNS and SASEGT. Trimming took 7 bases from V and 4 from J; bases not matched to a gene: 8. CDR3 sequence reads: CASNRQGDVYEQYF. The CDR3 nucleotides are TGTGCCAGCAACAGACAGGGGGATGTATACGAGCAGTACTTC.

About this clonotype: At one boundary the junction diverges from the germline segment, which might be a read error. The chain is built from TRBV15 and TRBJ2-5; D not resolved. The V gene's germline CDR1 is LNHNV and CDR2 YYDKDF (reference sequence). The CDR3 runs 16 residues. DNA of the CDR3: TGTGCCACCAGCAGAGATCTACGGTCTCGTGGGAAGACCCAGTGCTTC. Protein sequence: CATSRDLRSRGKTQCF.

This clonotype has at least ten counts. The chain joins TRBV6-2 or TRBV6-3 to TRBJ2-5; TRBD1 might be the D (5 bases). Looked up from germline, CDR1 is MNHEY and CDR2 is SVGEGT. Trimming shortened V by 7 bases and J by 7 bases, and 13 bases separated the two germline ends. This CDR3 region has 12 residues. CDR3 region: CASISQAGTQYF. In nucleotides, the CDR3 is TGTGCCAGCATCTCACAGGCTGGGACCCAGTACTTC.

The chain combines TRBV27 with TRBJ2-7; 10 bases are shared with TRBD1. The CDR3 sequence is 15 residues long. With V trimmed by 3 bases and J by 2 bases, 4 bases remained unmatched. Germline V CDR1 and CDR2: MNHEY, SMNVEV (reference sequence). The CDR3 DNA sequence: TGTGCCAGCAGTTTCGGGACAGGGGTGCCCTACGAGCAGTACTTC. It translates to CASSFGTGVPYEQYF.

This clonotype was counted ten times or more. The chain joins TRBV20-1 to TRBJ2-3; 8 nucleotides match TRBD2. Germline CDR1 is DFQATT and CDR2 is SNEGSKA (reference sequence). The trim removed 1 base at V and 3 bases at J, leaving 3 bases unmatched. The CDR3 contains 14 residues. Written as DNA, the CDR3 is TGCAGTGCTAGAGTAGCGGGGAGGACAGATACGCAGTATTTT. Protein product: CSARVAGRTDTQYF.

This clonotype was seen repeatedly, ten times or more. V gene TRBV27 combines with J gene TRBJ1-6, with unresolved D. V was trimmed by 7 bases and J by 6 bases, leaving 13 bases between them. This CDR3 contains 14 residues. Germline loops: CDR1 MNHEY, CDR2 SMNVEV (reference sequence). CDR3: CASTGGQVNSPLHF. DNA for the CDR3: TGTGCCAGCACCGGAGGGCAGGTTAATTCACCCCTCCACTTT.

In its sample, this clonotype was seen many times. Sequence at one end of the junction differs from germline and may be a read error. The J gene is TRBJ1-5, the V gene TRBV7-2, with D unclear. The V gene's germline CDR1 is SGHTA and CDR2 FQGNSA. This CDR3 comprises 15 residues. CDR3 residues: CASSLGTRPNQPQHF. DNA of the CDR3: TGTGCCAGCAGTTTAGGCACTCGGCCCAATCAGCCCCAGCATTTT.

This clonotype was seen at least ten times. V gene TRBV3-1 combines with J gene TRBJ1-2, with D tentatively TRBD1 (6 bases). Deletions cut 7 bases from V and 8 bases from J, with 20 bases between. Germline V gene data show CDR1 as LGHDT and CDR2 as YNNKEL (reference sequence). The CDR3 has 14 amino acids. The CDR3 DNA reads TGTGCCAGCACCTCGAAGGACAGAACTTACGGCTACACCTTC. Protein: CASTSKDRTYGYTF. Looking up the rest from reference TRBV3-1 and TRBJ1-2 gives the full variable domain: DTAVSQTPKYLVTQMGNDKSIKCEQNLGHDTMYWYKQDSKKFLKIMFSYNNKELIINETVPNRFSPKSPDKAHLNLHINSLELGDSAVYFCASTSKDRTYGYTFGSGTRLTVV.

This clonotype was observed at least ten times. The chain links TRBV9 to TRBJ1-1; D perhaps matches TRBD1 (5 bases). Trimming took off 4 bases at V and 1 base at J, with 11 bases between the two ends. The CDR3 covers 14 residues. CDR1 and CDR2 (germline): SGDLS, YYNGEE. The DNA for the CDR3 is TGTGCCAGCAGCACTATTACAGGGAACACTGAAGCTTTCTTT. This translates into CASSTITGNTEAFF.

This clonotype appeared many times. The chain recombines TRBV11-3 with TRBJ1-1; D not resolved. Germline V CDR1 and CDR2: SGHNT, YENEEA. V was pared by 0 bases and J by 4 bases, with 6 bases between. The CDR3 is made up of 13 amino acids. The CDR3 DNA follows: TGTGCCAGCAGCTTAGATACGAGCACTGAAGCTTTCTTT. This sequence encodes CASSLDTSTEAFF.

This rearrangement joins TRBV7-9 to TRBJ1-1; TRBD1 matches at 8 bases. The CDR3 contains 15 residues. Germline V CDR1 and CDR2: SEHNR, FQNEAQ (reference sequence). The V gene end was trimmed by 3 bases and the J gene end by 4 bases; junction bases not matched to a gene: 7. DNA of the CDR3: TGTGCCAGCAGCTTCGGCAGGGGGCTGGGCACTGAAGCTTTCTTT. Translating gives CASSFGRGLGTEAFF.

This clonotype was detected many times. The CDR3 DNA reads as TGTGCCAGCAGCCCAGGACTAGCGGGAGGTGACGAGCAGTACTTC. Residues: CASSPGLAGGDEQYF. The chain links TRBV11-3 to TRBJ2-7; 14 bases fit TRBD2. The CDR3 runs 15 residues. V was pared by 5 bases and J by 5 bases, with 5 bases of the junction left unmatched. CDR1 and CDR2 from the germline V gene are SGHNT and YENEEA.

This clonotype has more than one count but fewer than ten. This may arise from a read error, as a much more abundant clone is one base away. This chain joins TRBV28 and TRBJ2-7; 7 bases align to TRBD2. The CDR3 sequence is 14 residues long. Losses at the gene ends were 4 bases for V and 3 bases for J; bases not matched to a gene: 6. The germline V gene encodes CDR1 MDHEN and CDR2 SYDVKM. CDR3 in DNA: TGTGCCAGCAGTTCCCCGGGGAGGGTCTACGAGCAGTACTTC. It is translated as CASSSPGRVYEQYF.

CDR3 residues: CASSQGSGSYGYTF. The CDR3, as DNA: TGCGCCAGCAGCCAAGGTTCGGGGAGCTATGGCTACACCTTC. J is TRBJ1-2 and V is TRBV4-3, with D unclear. Germline assignment: CDR1 LGHNA and CDR2 YSLEER. The CDR3 extends over 14 amino acids. V lost 1 base and J 4 bases, leaving 10 bases between the germline ends.

This clonotype was seen repeatedly, ten times or more. This chain connects TRBV28 to TRBJ2-3; possibly TRBD1 or TRBD2 for D (6 bases each). Germline V gives CDR1 MDHEN, CDR2 SYDVKM. Trimming removed 7 bases from V and 3 bases from J, with 14 bases in between. The CDR3 totals 14 residues. CDR3 residues: CASTLGGLTDTQYF. CDR3 nucleotide sequence: TGTGCCAGCACCTTAGGGGGGTTGACAGATACGCAGTATTTT.